This T cell receptor (beta chain) was identified during a study of blood T cell repertoires in COVID-19. Study summary: Specimens from acute and convalescent COVID-19 originated in the United States, Italy and Spain.

Here immunoSEQ multiplex PCR was the method, and the copy in TCRdb shows in-frame clones only, minus some. The sample has roughly 130,000 clones; about four fifths are singletons. This clone turned up a few times. The CDR3 consists of 12 residues. Trimming took 5 bases from V and 5 from J, leaving 9 bases between them. Germline CDR1 is LNHDA and CDR2 is SQIVND (reference sequence). The TCR was taken from a woman aged 65 to 85 with acute or convalescent COVID-19. The rearrangement links TRBV19 to TRBJ1-2; no definite D call. Sequencing was carried out using peripheral blood. The CDR3 spells CASSASRYGYTF. The DNA of the CDR3 is TGTGCCAGTAGTGCTTCCAGATATGGCTACACCTTC.